This T cell receptor (beta chain) is drawn from a study of PD-L1 blockade in urothelial cancer. About the study: Intravenous atezolizumab, 1,200 mg every 3 weeks, was begun by patients in the mid-2010s. Analyses used blood from 3 weeks (second dose) and 6 weeks after treatment start. A median blood sample held approximately 150,000 T cells and tens of thousands of unique TCRs.

Time point meaning: peripheral blood 6 weeks after treatment start. Templates that were synthetic TCR analogs were spiked into each PCR. Here immunoSEQ multiplex PCR was the method, and the copy in TCRdb shows in-frame clones only, minus some. The sample lists 53,000 or so clones; roughly 91% were seen once. CDR1 is LGHNA and CDR2 is YNFKEQ in the germline V gene. This CDR3 contains 17 residues. V shed 0 bases and J shed 0 bases, with 14 bases lying between them. The rearrangement links TRBV4-2 to TRBJ1-2, with a tentative D call TRBD1 (5 bases). Specimen: PBMCs, collected around atezolizumab (anti-PD-L1) treatment. The sequence derives from a man aged 60 to 75 with urothelial cancer. The CDR3 region is CASSQDSGQPSNYGYTF. The CDR3 bases are TGTGCCAGCAGCCAAGATTCAGGGCAGCCCTCTAACTATGGCTACACCTTC.